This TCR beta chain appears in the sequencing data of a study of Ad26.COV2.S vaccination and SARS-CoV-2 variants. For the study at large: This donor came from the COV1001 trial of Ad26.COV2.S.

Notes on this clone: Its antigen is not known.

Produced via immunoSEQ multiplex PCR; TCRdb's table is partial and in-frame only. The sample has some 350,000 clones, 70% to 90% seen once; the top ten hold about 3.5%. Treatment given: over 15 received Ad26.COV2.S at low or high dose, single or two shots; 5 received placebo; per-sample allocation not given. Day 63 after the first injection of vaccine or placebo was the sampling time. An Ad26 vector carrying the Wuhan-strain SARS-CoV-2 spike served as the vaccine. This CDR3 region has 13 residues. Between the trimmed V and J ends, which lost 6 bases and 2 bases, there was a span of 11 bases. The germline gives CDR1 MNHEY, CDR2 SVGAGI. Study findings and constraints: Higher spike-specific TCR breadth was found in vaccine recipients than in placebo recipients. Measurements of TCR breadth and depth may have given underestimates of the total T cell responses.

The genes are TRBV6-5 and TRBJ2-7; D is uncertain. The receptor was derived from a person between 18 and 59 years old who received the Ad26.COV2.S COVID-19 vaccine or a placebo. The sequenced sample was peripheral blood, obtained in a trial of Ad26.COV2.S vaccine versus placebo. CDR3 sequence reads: CASRPGATYEQYF. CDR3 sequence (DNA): TGTGCCAGCAGACCAGGTGCAACCTACGAGCAGTACTTC.